A single sample gave rise to the 28 T cell receptor beta chains below, sequenced in a study of blood T cell repertoires in COVID-19. Clones were sequenced by immunoSEQ multiplex PCR, and TCRdb holds only the in-frame ones, with some missing. The sample records about 140,000 clones, approximately 83% being singletons. The sequencing input was peripheral blood. The receptors were sampled from a human donor in a cohort sampled during active COVID-19.

This chain connects TRBV4-1 to TRBJ2-4, with 8 bases matching TRBD2. Trimming removed 1 base from V and 8 bases from J; junction bases left unmatched: 4. Germline V gene data show CDR1 as MGHRA and CDR2 as YSYEKL. The CDR3 is 14 amino acids. CDR3 sequence: CASSQGAAGDIQYF. The CDR3 coding sequence is TGCGCCAGCAGCCAAGGGGCAGCGGGGGACATTCAGTACTTC.

The chain joins TRBV11-2 to TRBJ2-7, with D tentatively TRBD1 (5 bases). V gave up 8 bases and J gave up 4 bases, with 9 bases separating them. Germline V CDR1 and CDR2: SGHAT, FQNNGV. The CDR3 is 11 amino acids. Here the CDR3 DNA reads TGTGCCAGCGGACACAGATACGAGCAGTACTTC. It yields the protein CASGHRYEQYF.

The chain links TRBV11-2 to TRBJ1-1; no clear D. The ends were cut back, 2 bases at V and 1 base at J, with 5 bases in the middle. From germline, CDR1 is SGHAT and CDR2 FQNNGV. This CDR3 region has 13 residues. CDR3 protein: CASSLYPNTEAFF. The CDR3 bases are TGTGCCAGCAGCTTATATCCGAACACTGAAGCTTTCTTT.

This clone was seen only once. This chain connects TRBV6-6 to TRBJ2-5, with 8 bases lining up with TRBD1. V gave up 5 bases and J gave up 4 bases; unmatched junction bases: 6. The CDR3 has 14 residues. Germline CDR1 and CDR2: MNHNY and SVGAGI (reference sequence). CDR3 DNA: TGTGCCAGCAGTGGTCGGACAGGGCGAGAGACCCAGTACTTC. Its protein product is CASSGRTGRETQYF.

V is TRBV6-4 and J is TRBJ2-3; possible D gene TRBD2, 6 bases. The CDR3 length is 16 residues. Trimming removed 5 bases from V and 3 bases from J, with 18 bases in between. CDR1 MRHNA and CDR2 SNTAGT come from the germline V gene. CDR3 in DNA: TGTGCCAGCAGTCGTAATAGCGGACGGGCGACAGATACGCAGTATTTT. Translation: CASSRNSGRATDTQYF.

The chain is built from TRBV5-1 and TRBJ2-3; 9 positions match TRBD1. The CDR3 has 14 amino acids. V lost 4 bases to trimming and J lost 4 bases; unmatched junction nucleotides: 4. Per the germline V gene, CDR1 is SGHRS and CDR2 is YFSETQ. The CDR3 sequence is CASSGTGYSDTQYF. The CDR3 DNA sequence: TGCGCCAGCAGCGGGACAGGGTATTCAGATACGCAGTATTTT.

V and J are TRBV7-2 and TRBJ1-5; perhaps TRBD1 as D (5 bases). The CDR3 runs to 14 residues. V was trimmed by 5 bases and J by 6 bases, leaving 14 bases between them. Germline V gene sequence: CDR1 SGHTA, CDR2 FQGNSA. The CDR3 loop is CASSPKGGTQPQHF. The CDR3 DNA is TGTGCCAGCAGCCCAAAGGGAGGGACTCAGCCCCAGCATTTT. Variable domain in full (rest from reference TRBV7-2 and TRBJ1-5): GAGVSQSPSNKVTEKGKDVELRCDPISGHTALYWYRQSLGQGLEFLIYFQGNSAPDKSGLPSDRFSAERTGGSVSTLTIQRTQQEDSAVYLCASSPKGGTQPQHFGDGTRLSIL.

The chain has TRBV7-9 and TRBJ2-3, with D tentatively TRBD2 (5 bases). This CDR3 is 14 amino acids long. V shed 5 bases and J shed 2 bases, with 11 bases lying between them. Germline V gene sequence: CDR1 SEHNR, CDR2 FQNEAQ (reference sequence). CDR3 DNA sequence: TGTGCCAGCAGCCTCTCCGGGGTCACAGATACGCAGTATTTT. The encoded protein is CASSLSGVTDTQYF.

About this clone: The DNA is left out, because the CDR3 cannot be placed on it with certainty; the CDR3 is given as TCRdb lists it. J is TRBJ1-5 and V is TRBV28; TRBD1 was called by the table and not checked on the DNA. Germline CDR1 and CDR2: MDHEN and SYDVKM. The CDR3 length equals 17 residues, ends included. The CDR3 sequence: CASSSSGTRQGHQPQHF.

The gene calls are TRBV18 and TRBJ1-1, with 7 bases identical to TRBD1. The CDR3 is 16 amino acids. CDR1 is KGHSH and CDR2 is LQKENI in the germline V gene. The V segment lost 2 bases and the J segment 3 bases; nucleotides outside the gene matches: 9. CDR3 DNA: TGTGCCAGCTCACCATCCAGACAGGGCATGTACACTGAAGCTTTCTTT. Its translation: CASSPSRQGMYTEAFF.

V and J are TRBV6-4 and TRBJ2-2; 11 bases are a match to TRBD2. The V gene end was trimmed by 3 bases and the J gene end by 9 bases; junction bases not matched to a gene: 9. This CDR3 has 16 residues. Germline CDR1 and CDR2: MRHNA and SNTAGT. This CDR3 is CASSEVAGGPRRELFF. The CDR3 DNA follows: TGTGCCAGCAGTGAAGTAGCGGGGGGGCCGAGAAGGGAGCTGTTTTTT.

This clone has only a few counts. This sequence joins TRBV27 and TRBJ1-3; D is possibly TRBD1 (5 bases). Germline V gene data show CDR1 as MNHEY and CDR2 as SMNVEV (reference sequence). V shed 4 bases and J shed 2 bases, with 12 bases lying between them. This CDR3 is 15 amino acids long. The CDR3 protein is CASSSRGGPGNTIYF. The CDR3 DNA reads TGTGCCAGCAGTTCCCGGGGGGGACCTGGAAACACCATATATTTT.

This chain uses TRBV27 with TRBJ2-7; 7 bases agree with TRBD1. The CDR3 consists of 16 residues. J was trimmed by 1 base and V by 5 bases; bases with no gene match: 11. Germline V gene data show CDR1 as MNHEY and CDR2 as SMNVEV (reference sequence). CDR3 loop: CASSVKGQPISYEQYF. The CDR3 nucleotides are TGTGCCAGCAGTGTAAAGGGACAGCCGATTTCCTACGAGCAGTACTTC.

The chain is built from TRBV18 and TRBJ2-1, with 11 bases lining up with TRBD2. Germline V gives CDR1 KGHSH, CDR2 LQKENI. V gave up 1 base and J gave up 5 bases; unmatched junction bases: 19. There are 21 residues in the CDR3. CDR3: CASSPQPLAPSGGQDHNEQFF. The CDR3 bases are TGTGCCAGCTCACCACAACCCCTGGCCCCTAGCGGGGGGCAGGATCACAATGAGCAGTTCTTC.

This clone is medium-sized within its sample. V usage is TRBV28 and J usage is TRBJ1-1; TRBD1 might be the D (6 bases). The CDR3 spans 15 residues. Germline loops: CDR1 MDHEN, CDR2 SYDVKM. Trimming shortened V by 7 bases and J by 4 bases, and 19 bases separated the two germline ends. CDR3 DNA sequence: TGTGCCAGCATCGGAAGCGGGGGGCGGGGCACTGAAGCTTTCTTT. Amino acids: CASIGSGGRGTEAFF.

The V gene is TRBV6-5, the J gene TRBJ2-5, with 8 bases matching TRBD2. The CDR3 runs to 13 residues. Trimming cost V 10 bases and J 4 bases; bases outside gene matches: 8. The germline V gene has CDR1 MNHEY and CDR2 SVGAGI. DNA for the CDR3: TGTGCCACCGGGCGGGGGGCAGGAGAGACCCAGTACTTC. It is translated as CATGRGAGETQYF.

CDR3 region: CASSQVSGGLAKNIQYF. The CDR3 nucleotides are TGTGCCAGCAGCCAGGTTAGCGGGGGGCTAGCCAAAAACATTCAGTACTTC. The chain links TRBV14 to TRBJ2-4, with 10 bases lining up with TRBD2. J was trimmed by 0 bases and V by 3 bases; bases with no gene match: 5. Germline V lookup: CDR1 SGHDN, CDR2 FVKESK. The CDR3 has 17 residues.

The rearrangement uses TRBV5-1 and TRBJ1-3; 9 bases match TRBD1. The CDR3 is 15 residues long. J was trimmed by 4 bases and V by 3 bases; bases with no gene match: 5. Per the germline V gene, CDR1 is SGHRS and CDR2 is YFSETQ. CDR3 amino acids: CASSSRTGAGNTIYF. CDR3 bases: TGCGCCAGCAGCTCCCGGACAGGGGCGGGAAACACCATATATTTT. The complete variable domain, with remaining parts taken from reference TRBV5-1 and TRBJ1-3, reads KAGVTQTPRYLIKTRGQQVTLSCSPISGHRSVSWYQQTPGQGLQFLFEYFSETQRNKGNFPGRFSGRQFSNSRSEMNVSTLELGDSALYLCASSSRTGAGNTIYFGEGSWLTVV.

This clone came up a few times. This chain connects TRBV27 to TRBJ2-1; weak D call: TRBD1 (6 bases). Germline V gene sequence: CDR1 MNHEY, CDR2 SMNVEV (reference sequence). Deletions cut 2 bases from V and 0 bases from J, with 14 bases between. The CDR3 extends over 17 amino acids. CDR3 region: CASSLRQGSLSYNEQFF. CDR3 nucleotides: TGTGCCAGCAGTTTACGTCAGGGGAGCCTCTCCTACAATGAGCAGTTCTTC.

The chain links TRBV4-2 to TRBJ2-5, with D perhaps TRBD1 (6 bases). Per the germline V gene, CDR1 is LGHNA and CDR2 is YNFKEQ. Trimming shortened V by 0 bases and J by 3 bases, and 11 bases separated the two germline ends. This CDR3 comprises 15 residues. This CDR3 reads CASSQEGTSEETQYF. The CDR3 DNA sequence: TGTGCCAGCAGCCAAGAAGGGACATCCGAAGAGACCCAGTACTTC.

This chain connects TRBV7-3 to TRBJ2-1; D perhaps matches TRBD1 (5 bases). CDR1 and CDR2 (germline): SGHTA, FQGTGA. This CDR3 is 13 amino acids long. Trimming cost V 5 bases and J 4 bases, with 9 bases left between them. CDR3: CASSPGKYNEQFF. The CDR3 bases are TGTGCCAGCAGCCCAGGGAAATACAATGAGCAGTTCTTC.

V gene TRBV11-2 combines with J gene TRBJ2-7; possibly TRBD2 for D (5 bases). The CDR3 has 11 residues. Trimming stripped 4 bases from V and 7 bases from J, with 8 bases between. The germline V gene has CDR1 SGHAT and CDR2 FQNNGV. For the CDR3, the DNA is TGTGCCAGCAGCTCGGGAATGGAGCAGTACTTC. Protein sequence: CASSSGMEQYF. Variable domain in full (rest from reference TRBV11-2 and TRBJ2-7): EAGVAQSPRYKIIEKRQSVAFWCNPISGHATLYWYQQILGQGPKLLIQFQNNGVVDDSQLPKDRFSAERLKGVDSTLKIQPAKLEDSAVYLCASSSGMEQYFGPGTRLTVT.

The chain links TRBV6-1 to TRBJ1-1, with D possibly TRBD1 on 6 matching bases. This CDR3 is 14 amino acids long. Germline V gene lookup returns CDR1 MNHNS and CDR2 SASEGT. V lost 2 bases, J lost 1 base, and 8 bases lay in between. CDR3 in DNA: TGTGCCAGCAGTGAAAGGACAGCGAACACTGAAGCTTTCTTT. Translating gives CASSERTANTEAFF.

The chain carries TRBV19 and TRBJ2-3; 7 bases match TRBD1. This CDR3 contains 15 residues. CDR1 and CDR2 from the germline V gene are LNHDA and SQIVND (reference sequence). V shed 6 bases and J 2 bases; nucleotides not matched to a gene: 8. The CDR3 nucleotides are TGTGCCAGTAGCACAGGGGCGACTATCACAGATACGCAGTATTTT. It specifies CASSTGATITDTQYF.

The rearrangement links TRBV7-2 to TRBJ2-5; weak D call: TRBD1 (6 bases). V lost 0 bases to trimming and J lost 5 bases, with 10 bases between them. The CDR3 sequence is 14 residues long. The germline CDR1 and CDR2 sequences are SGHTA and FQGNSA. CDR3 nucleotides: TGTGCCAGCAGCTTAGCGCTGAGGGGGGAGACCCAGTACTTC. As protein: CASSLALRGETQYF.

CDR3 in amino acids: CASSLNQLTYNEQFF. As DNA, the CDR3 is TGTGCCAGCAGCTTAAACCAATTGACTTACAATGAGCAGTTCTTC. The rearrangement links TRBV7-3 to TRBJ2-1; D is unclear. This CDR3 is 15 amino acids long. V was shortened by 1 base and J by 4 bases, with 11 bases between the two germline ends. Germline CDR1 reads SGHTA; CDR2 reads FQGTGA.

This clone has only a few counts. The chain is built from TRBV7-2 and TRBJ2-2; D perhaps matches TRBD1 (6 bases). There are 16 residues in the CDR3. The ends were cut back, 5 bases at V and 3 bases at J, with 16 bases in the middle. Germline V lookup: CDR1 SGHTA, CDR2 FQGNSA. CDR3 in amino acids: CASSPRGGSHTGELFF. The CDR3 bases are TGTGCCAGCAGCCCCAGGGGCGGCAGCCACACCGGGGAGCTGTTTTTT.

The rearrangement joins TRBV9 to TRBJ1-5; 11 nucleotides match TRBD1. CDR1 SGDLS and CDR2 YYNGEE come from the germline V gene. The length of the CDR3 is 16 residues. J lost 6 bases, V lost 2 bases, and 7 bases had no gene match. The CDR3 DNA sequence: TGTGCCAGCAGCGTCGGACAGGGGGCCTTGGGTCAGCCCCAGCATTTT. Translation: CASSVGQGALGQPQHF. Full variable domain (missing parts from reference TRBV9 and TRBJ1-5): DSGVTQTPKHLITATGQRVTLRCSPRSGDLSVYWYQQSLDQGLQFLIQYYNGEERAKGNILERFSAQQFPDLHSELNLSSLELGDSALYFCASSVGQGALGQPQHFGDGTRLSIL.